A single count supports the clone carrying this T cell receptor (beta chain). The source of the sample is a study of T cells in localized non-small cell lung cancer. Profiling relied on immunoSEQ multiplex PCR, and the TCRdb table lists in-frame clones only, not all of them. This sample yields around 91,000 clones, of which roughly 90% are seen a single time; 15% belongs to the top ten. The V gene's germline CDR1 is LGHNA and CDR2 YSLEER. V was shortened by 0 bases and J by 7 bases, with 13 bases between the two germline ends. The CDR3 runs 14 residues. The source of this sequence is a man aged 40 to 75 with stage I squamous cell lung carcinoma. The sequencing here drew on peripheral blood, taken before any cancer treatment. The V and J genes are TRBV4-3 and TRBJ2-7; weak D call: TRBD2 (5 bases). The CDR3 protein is CASSQDEGLREQYF. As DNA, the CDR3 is TGCGCCAGCAGCCAAGATGAAGGACTGAGAGAGCAGTACTTC.